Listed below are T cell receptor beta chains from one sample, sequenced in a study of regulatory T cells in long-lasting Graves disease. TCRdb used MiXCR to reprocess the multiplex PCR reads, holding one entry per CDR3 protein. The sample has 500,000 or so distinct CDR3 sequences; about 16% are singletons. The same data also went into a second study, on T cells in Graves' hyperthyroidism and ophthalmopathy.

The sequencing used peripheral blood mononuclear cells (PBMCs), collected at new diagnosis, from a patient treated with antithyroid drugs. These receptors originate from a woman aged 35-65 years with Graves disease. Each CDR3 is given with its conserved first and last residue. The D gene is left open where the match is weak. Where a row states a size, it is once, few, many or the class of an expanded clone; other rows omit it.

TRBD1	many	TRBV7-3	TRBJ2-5	TGTGCCAGCAGCTCTGATGCCGGGACAGCAGAGACCCAGTACTTC	CASSSDAGTAETQYF
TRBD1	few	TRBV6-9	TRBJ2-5	TGTGCCAGCAGTTACTCACCGGGACAGGGGGCTTCAGAGACCCAGTACTTC	CASSYSPGQGASETQYF
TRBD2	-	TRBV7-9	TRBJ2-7	TGTGCCAGCAGCCCCCAAGCGGGGGTAGATGAGCAGTACTTC	CASSPQAGVDEQYF
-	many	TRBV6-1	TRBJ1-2	TGTGCCAGCAGGCCTCAGGCGGACTATGGCTACACCTTC	CASRPQADYGYTF
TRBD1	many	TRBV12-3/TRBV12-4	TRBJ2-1	TGTGCCAGCAGCAGGACAGGGGGCGCCTACAATGAGCAGTTCTTC	CASSRTGGAYNEQFF
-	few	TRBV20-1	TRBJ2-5	TGCAGTGCTAGTCAGGGATCGGGCCAAGAGACCCAGTACTTC	CSASQGSGQETQYF
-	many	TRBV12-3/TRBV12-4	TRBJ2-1	TGTGCCAGCTCAACCCCTTACAATGAGCAGTTCTTC	CASSTPYNEQFF
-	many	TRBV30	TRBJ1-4	TGTGCCTGGAGTGTTGGGGGGATCGAAAAACTGTTTTTT	CAWSVGGIEKLFF
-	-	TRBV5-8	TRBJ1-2	TGTGCCAGCAGCTTGGCCGAATTCTATGGCTACACCTTC	CASSLAEFYGYTF
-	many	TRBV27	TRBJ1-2	TGTGCCAGCAGTCTCAGTACCTCTAACTATGGCTACACCTTC	CASSLSTSNYGYTF
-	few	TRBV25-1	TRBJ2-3	TGTGCCAGCAGTGCCCGGCGGTTTAGCACAGATACGCAGTATTTT	CASSARRFSTDTQYF
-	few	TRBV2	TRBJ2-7	TGTGCCAGCAGTGAACAGGGTTACTACGAGCAGTACTTC	CASSEQGYYEQYF
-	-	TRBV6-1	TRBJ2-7	TGTGCCAGCAGACCCCGGGACAAGCAAAGGAAGTACTTC	CASRPRDKQRKYF